These 15 T cell receptor beta chains originate from one sample sequenced in a study of T cell clonality in common variable immunodeficiency. The protocol was immunoSEQ multiplex PCR, while the TCRdb copy is restricted to in-frame clones and leaves out a portion. This sample carries tens of thousands of clones, none of them present only once. Sample: peripheral blood mononuclear cells. These receptors originate from a person aged 18-70 years in good health.

This clone was picked up many times. The sequenced fragment ends 3 residues before the CDR3 boundary, so the rest is inferred from the germline J gene. This chain joins TRBV19 and TRBJ2-3; TRBD2 matches 7 bases. Germline lookup yields CDR1 LNHDA and CDR2 SQIVND (reference sequence). This CDR3 has 14 residues. The J segment lost 0 bases and the V segment lost 5 bases, leaving 2 bases of the junction unmatched. The DNA read from the CDR3 is TGTGCCAGTAGTTGGGGGGGTAGCACAGATACG. Translation: CASSWGGSTDT. The full-length CDR3 reads as CASSWGGSTDTQYF.

This clone was seen repeatedly, ten times or more. With the read ending 3 residues before the CDR3 end, the germline J gene is used to fill in that end. V gene TRBV12-5 combines with J gene TRBJ2-7; D unclear. Trimming cost V 2 bases and J 2 bases, with 10 bases left between them. This CDR3 contains 14 residues. In germline, CDR1 is LGHNT, CDR2 FRNRAP. CDR3 protein: CASGLNSYPYEQYF. CDR3 DNA (partial): TGTGCTAGTGGTTTGAACAGTTACCCCTACGAG. Drawing the rest from reference TRBV12-5 and TRBJ2-7, the complete variable domain is DARVTQTPRHKVTEMGQEVTMRCQPILGHNTVFWYRQTMMQGLELLAYFRNRAPLDDSGMPKDRFSAEMPDATLATLKIQPSEPRDSAVYFCASGLNSYPYEQYFGPGTRLTVT.

This clone was observed many times. Read data end 3 residues before the CDR3 end; the end is taken from the germline J gene. The chain recombines TRBV20-1 with TRBJ1-1, with D maybe TRBD1 (5 bases). This CDR3 comprises 14 residues. Germline CDR1 is DFQATT and CDR2 is SNEGSKA (reference sequence). Trimming left V 1 base short and J 0 bases short, with 9 bases between. The CDR3 region is CSARGPGMNTEAFF. The part of the CDR3 DNA that was read is TGCAGTGCTAGAGGTCCAGGGATGAACACTGAA.

This clone was observed many times. The read is 3 residues too short to cover the CDR3 end, so that end is filled in from the germline J gene. The V gene is TRBV5-1, the J gene TRBJ2-3; 10 bases align to TRBD2. CDR1 is SGHRS and CDR2 is YFSETQ in the germline V gene. Trimming cost V 4 bases and J 0 bases; bases outside gene matches: 14. This CDR3 has 19 residues. The CDR3 loop reads CASSPTGTSASISTDTQYF. The part of the CDR3 DNA that was read is TGCGCCAGCAGCCCGACCGGGACTAGCGCGAGTATTAGCACAGATACG. Variable domain in full (rest from reference TRBV5-1 and TRBJ2-3): KAGVTQTPRYLIKTRGQQVTLSCSPISGHRSVSWYQQTPGQGLQFLFEYFSETQRNKGNFPGRFSGRQFSNSRSEMNVSTLELGDSALYLCASSPTGTSASISTDTQYFGPGTRLTVL.

This clone was detected many times. The CDR3 extends 3 residues past the end of the read, so its final part is completed from the germline J gene. The chain recombines TRBV4-1 with TRBJ2-1, with D hard to call. The CDR3 sequence is 13 residues long. V lost 1 base and J lost 8, with 9 bases in between. Germline V gene sequence: CDR1 MGHRA, CDR2 YSYEKL. The CDR3 bases that were read are TGCGCCAGCAGCCAAGTTAGTGCACATGAG. Its protein is CASSQVSAHE. The entire CDR3 protein reads CASSQVSAHEQFF.

This clone was picked up many times. The CDR3 goes on 3 residues after the read ends, and that part is filled in from the germline J gene. The chain joins TRBV29-1 to TRBJ1-2; the match to TRBD1 covers 7 bases. V lost 6 bases and J lost 5; bases outside the gene matches: 6. The CDR3 extends over 12 amino acids. Per germline, CDR1 SQVTM and CDR2 ANQGSEA. The CDR3: CSVWTGGYGYTF. The CDR3 DNA, read in part, is TGCAGCGTATGGACAGGAGGATATGGC.

This clone was observed at least ten times. The read falls 3 residues short of the CDR3 end, and the missing part is taken from the germline J gene. The chain recombines TRBV14 with TRBJ1-1; D gene unclear. The CDR3 is 15 residues long. Germline V gene data show CDR1 as SGHDN and CDR2 as FVKESK. The ends were cut back, 5 bases at V and 0 bases at J, with 13 bases in the middle. CDR3 DNA (partial): TGTGCCAGCAGCACCCAGGCAAGGATGAACACTGAA. As protein: CASSTQARMNTE. The CDR3 in its entirety is CASSTQARMNTEAFF.

This clone was detected ten times or more. The read ends 3 residues shy of where the CDR3 ends; the end is completed using the germline J gene. This chain connects TRBV20-1 to TRBJ1-3; maybe TRBD1 (6 bases). This CDR3 has 15 residues. Trimming shortened V by 1 base and J by 7 bases, and 17 bases separated the two germline ends. Germline CDR1 and CDR2: DFQATT and SNEGSKA (reference sequence). Incomplete CDR3 DNA: TGCAGTGCTAGAGTACCACAGGGCGCAGCTAACACC. Amino acids: CSARVPQGAANT. The entire CDR3 reads CSARVPQGAANTIYF.

Comments on this clone: Read data end 3 residues before the CDR3 end; the end is taken from the germline J gene. V gene TRBV7-2 combines with J gene TRBJ2-1; 8 bases are a match to TRBD1. V shed 6 bases and J 7 bases; nucleotides not matched to a gene: 8. The germline V gene has CDR1 SGHTA and CDR2 FQGNSA. CDR3 length equals 14 residues. CDR3 region: CASSPGQAWNEQFF. The DNA read from the CDR3 is TGTGCCAGCAGTCCGGGACAGGCCTGGAATGAG.

This clone appeared many times. The CDR3 end is not reached by the read, which stops 3 residues before it; the germline J gene fills it in. The V gene is TRBV2, the J gene TRBJ2-1, with TRBD2 matching over 14 bases. The germline gives CDR1 SNHLY, CDR2 FYNNEI. This CDR3 comprises 14 residues. After removal of 7 bases from V and 6 bases from J, the junction contained 2 bases not matched to a gene. CDR3 DNA (partial): TGTGCCAGCAAAGGGACTAGCGGGGGCAATGAG. Amino acids: CASKGTSGGNE. The whole CDR3 sequence is CASKGTSGGNEQFF.

This clone was seen repeatedly, ten times or more. The CDR3 is cut off 3 residues early in the read; its end comes from the germline J gene. The chain employs TRBV2 and TRBJ1-2; TRBD1 matches 7 bases. V lost 8 bases and J lost 1; bases outside the gene matches: 1. CDR1 and CDR2 (germline): SNHLY, FYNNEI. CDR3 length equals 12 residues. CDR3 amino acids: CASRDSNYGYTF. CDR3 bases read: TGTGCCAGCCGGGACAGTAACTATGGC.

This clone occurred many times. From the germline J gene comes the end of the CDR3, since the read stops 3 residues before it. The genes are TRBV2 and TRBJ2-3; D not resolved. This CDR3 comprises 15 residues. In germline, CDR1 is SNHLY, CDR2 FYNNEI. Trimming shortened V by 1 base and J by 0 bases, and 8 bases separated the two germline ends. The CDR3 loop is CASSEGASSTDTQYF. CDR3 DNA (partial): TGTGCCAGCAGTGAAGGAGCCTCTAGCACAGATACG.

This clone was counted many times. From the germline J gene comes the end of the CDR3, since the read stops 3 residues before it. The chain recombines TRBV30 with TRBJ2-1; D gene ambiguous. In germline, CDR1 is GTSNPN, CDR2 SVGIG (reference sequence). V was clipped by 0 bases and J by 0 bases, with 9 bases between them. The CDR3 is 15 amino acids. The CDR3 DNA, read in part, is TGTGCCTGGAGTGTACAGATGAGCTCCTACAATGAG. Its protein is CAWSVQMSSYNE. The entire CDR3 protein reads CAWSVQMSSYNEQFF. Looking up the rest from reference TRBV30 and TRBJ2-1 gives the full variable domain: SQTIHQWPATLVQPVGSPLSLECTVEGTSNPNLYWYRQAAGRGLQLLFYSVGIGQISSEVPQNLSASRPQDRQFILSSKKLLLSDSGFYLCAWSVQMSSYNEQFFGPGTRLTVL.

This clone was detected many times. The CDR3 end lies 3 residues beyond the end of the read and is filled in from the germline J gene. This chain joins TRBV20-1 and TRBJ1-4; D remains ambiguous. This CDR3 is built from 14 residues. Germline V gene data show CDR1 as DFQATT and CDR2 as SNEGSKA (reference sequence). V lost 5 bases and J 8 bases, leaving 18 bases between the germline ends. The covered CDR3 bases are TGCAGTGCTCCCGAGTCCACCGGTCCGGAAAAA. Its protein product is CSAPESTGPEK. The entire CDR3 reads CSAPESTGPEKLFF.

This clone was detected many times. The sequence runs out 3 residues before the end of the CDR3; the remainder is reconstructed from the germline J gene. J is TRBJ2-6 and V is TRBV5-1, with 7 bases fitting TRBD1. The germline V gene has CDR1 SGHRS and CDR2 YFSETQ. This CDR3 region has 17 residues. Trimming at V came to 4 bases and at J to 0 bases, leaving 7 bases not matched to a gene. CDR3 bases read: TGCGCCAGCAGCACAAGGACAGGTTCCTCTGGGGCCAACGTC. Translation: CASSTRTGSSGANV. In full, the CDR3 is CASSTRTGSSGANVLTF.